This record covers a single TCR beta chain. The entry originates in a study of blood T cell repertoires in COVID-19. Background on the study: Specimens from acute and convalescent COVID-19 originated in the United States, Italy and Spain.

Measured with immunoSEQ multiplex PCR; TCRdb has only the in-frame clones, and not every one. The profile covers 45,000 to 65,000 clones, with 81% appearing a single time and about 27% taken by the ten largest. This CDR3 spans 13 amino acids. CDR1 SGHNT and CDR2 YYREEE come from the germline V gene (reference sequence). V trimming: 4 bases; J trimming: 3 bases; junction bases outside the gene matches: 3. The TCR originated in a woman aged 80 or over with COVID-19, enrolled during active disease. V gene TRBV5-4 combines with J gene TRBJ1-1; 7 bases align to TRBD1. Sequenced material: peripheral blood. The CDR3 loop is CASSGTVDTEAFF. In DNA, the CDR3 is TGTGCCAGCAGCGGGACAGTGGACACTGAAGCTTTCTTT.